Shown below are 19 T cell receptor beta chains from a single sample sequenced in a study of T cell changes during pregnancy in multiple sclerosis. Only in-frame clones appear in the TCRdb table, and some are missing; sequencing was by immunoSEQ multiplex PCR. There are about 38,000 clones in the sample; 91% occur only once, and about 12% lies in the top ten. The sample consisted of CD8+ T cells from peripheral blood mononuclear cells, taken after pregnancy. These receptor sequences come from a female donor with multiple sclerosis, enrolled in a pregnancy study.

This clone was seen a single time. The chain links TRBV6-5 to TRBJ1-1; 7 nucleotides match TRBD1. Germline V CDR1 and CDR2: MNHEY, SVGAGI. The CDR3 loop spans 15 amino acids. The V segment lost 5 bases and the J segment 2 bases; nucleotides outside the gene matches: 8. CDR3 nucleotide sequence: TGTGCCAGCAGTCTACAACAGGGGTCAAACACTGAAGCTTTCTTT. This sequence encodes CASSLQQGSNTEAFF.

The chain combines TRBV9 with TRBJ2-1; TRBD1 matches 8 bases. Germline assignment: CDR1 SGDLS and CDR2 YYNGEE. Germline trimming cut 3 bases from V and 4 bases from J; bases unmatched to any gene: 9. The CDR3 is made up of 16 amino acids. CDR3 region: CASSGRGTGHYNEQFF. The CDR3 DNA follows: TGTGCCAGCAGCGGAAGGGGGACAGGCCATTACAATGAGCAGTTCTTC.

The J gene is TRBJ2-1, the V gene TRBV28; TRBD1 agrees at 7 bases. V dropped 4 bases and J dropped 9; count of bases not matched to a gene: 15. Germline-derived CDR1 and CDR2 are MDHEN and SYDVKM. The CDR3 sequence is 16 residues long. CDR3 sequence (DNA): TGTGCCAGCAGTTCAGCCGGGACAGAGCGTTCTGGTGAGCAGTTCTTC. Amino acids: CASSSAGTERSGEQFF.

The CDR3 nucleotides read TGTGCCAGCAGCTGGGGGACAGGGGGTGAGCAGTACTTC. Its translation: CASSWGTGGEQYF. The chain uses TRBV5-6 and TRBJ2-7; 11 bases are a match to TRBD1. This CDR3 has 13 amino acids. Germline CDR1 is SGHDT and CDR2 is YYEEEE. V lost 3 bases, J lost 7 bases, and 3 bases stayed unmatched.

This chain links TRBV6-1 with TRBJ1-3; 9 bases agree with TRBD1. Germline CDR1 MNHNS, CDR2 SASEGT. Trimming cost V 4 bases and J 5 bases; bases outside gene matches: 6. This CDR3 spans 15 amino acids. The CDR3 DNA reads as TGTGCCAGCAGTGGACAGGGGGGACTAAGAAACACCATATATTTT. Amino acids: CASSGQGGLRNTIYF.

The chain is built from TRBV6-6 and TRBJ1-1; D is unclear. The V end was cut by 10 bases, the J end by 4 bases, with 16 bases between. Germline V gene sequence: CDR1 MNHNY, CDR2 SVGAGI (reference sequence). The CDR3 sequence is 13 residues long. The CDR3: CATTEGRGTEAFF. The CDR3, as DNA: TGTGCCACTACTGAGGGCCGTGGCACTGAAGCTTTCTTT.

As DNA, the CDR3 is TGTGCCAGCAGCTTCAGGGTCAGACAAGAGACCCAGTACTTC. Encoded protein: CASSFRVRQETQYF. V usage is TRBV13 and J usage is TRBJ2-5, with D maybe TRBD1 (5 bases). This CDR3 has 14 amino acids. The V gene's germline CDR1 is PRHDT and CDR2 FYEKMQ (reference sequence). V was trimmed by 3 bases and J by 2 bases, leaving 10 bases between them.

The chain combines TRBV2 with TRBJ1-1; 8 positions match TRBD1. The trim removed 6 bases at V and 7 bases at J, leaving 7 bases unmatched. Germline CDR1 is SNHLY and CDR2 is FYNNEI. The length of the CDR3 is 13 residues. CDR3: CASRARGLVEAFF. CDR3 DNA: TGTGCCAGCAGGGCCAGGGGGCTGGTTGAAGCTTTCTTT.

The J gene is TRBJ1-2, the V gene TRBV4-1, with unresolved D. The CDR3 extends over 15 amino acids. Trimming left V 0 bases short and J 2 bases short, with 10 bases between. Germline values: CDR1 MGHRA, CDR2 YSYEKL. The CDR3 is CASSQDRLENYGYTF. Here the CDR3 DNA reads TGCGCCAGCAGCCAAGATCGATTAGAGAACTATGGCTACACCTTC.

The gene calls are TRBV9 and TRBJ2-7; TRBD2 matches 9 bases. The CDR3 has 15 amino acids. CDR1 and CDR2 from the germline V gene are SGDLS and YYNGEE. V dropped 0 bases and J dropped 5; count of bases not matched to a gene: 6. CDR3 loop: CASSVGSSGRNEQYF. The CDR3 DNA reads TGTGCCAGCAGCGTAGGGAGTAGCGGGAGAAACGAGCAGTACTTC.

The gene calls are TRBV13 and TRBJ1-4; 11 nucleotides line up with TRBD1. The trim removed 5 bases at V and 4 bases at J, leaving 3 bases unmatched. The CDR3 has 15 residues. Germline V gene data show CDR1 as PRHDT and CDR2 as FYEKMQ (reference sequence). In DNA form, the CDR3 reads TGTGCCAGCAGCGGACAGGGGGCGGGTAATGAAAAACTGTTTTTT. This sequence encodes CASSGQGAGNEKLFF.

The genes are TRBV7-9 and TRBJ2-1, with D possibly being TRBD2 (5 bases). The CDR3 extends over 15 amino acids. The germline V and J ends were trimmed by 1 base and 0 bases, with 7 bases remaining between them. Germline V gene sequence: CDR1 SEHNR, CDR2 FQNEAQ (reference sequence). DNA for the CDR3: TGTGCCAGCAGCTTAGTAGCGAGCTCCTACAATGAGCAGTTCTTC. Its translation is CASSLVASSYNEQFF.

The chain joins TRBV6-6 to TRBJ2-3; 8 bases line up with TRBD2. Looked up from germline, CDR1 is MNHNY and CDR2 is SVGAGI (reference sequence). This CDR3 is 15 amino acids long. The ends lost 5 bases at V and 5 bases at J; junction bases unmatched: 9. In nucleotides, the CDR3 is TGTGCCAGCAGTGGACTAGCCCATGGAGGAGATACGCAGTATTTT. Amino acid sequence: CASSGLAHGGDTQYF.

The CDR3 DNA reads as TGTGCCTCAGGACGGGACCGACTAGCGGGGGGGCTGGTGCAGTACTTC. As protein: CASGRDRLAGGLVQYF. V is TRBV7-2 and J is TRBJ2-7, with 14 bases lining up with TRBD2. CDR1 and CDR2 (germline): SGHTA, FQGNSA. With 11 bases clipped from V and 9 bases from J, the junction kept 18 bases outside the gene matches. The CDR3 sequence is 16 residues long.

This chain joins TRBV6-1 and TRBJ1-2, with a tentative D call TRBD1 (5 bases). Germline values: CDR1 MNHNS, CDR2 SASEGT. Trimming left V 9 bases short and J 0 bases short, with 11 bases between. The CDR3 has 13 residues. The DNA of the CDR3 is TGTGCCAGTCTAGGGGCAGCTAACTATGGCTACACCTTC. Its protein is CASLGAANYGYTF.

The rearrangement joins TRBV2 to TRBJ1-5, with D possibly being TRBD1 (6 bases). The CDR3 extends over 15 amino acids. V gave up 1 base and J gave up 7 bases, with 14 bases separating them. Germline V gives CDR1 SNHLY, CDR2 FYNNEI. In DNA form, the CDR3 reads TGTGCCAGCAGTGAAGTCAGGGGATGGAACCAGCCCCAGCATTTT. Its translation is CASSEVRGWNQPQHF.

The J gene is TRBJ2-7, the V gene TRBV9, with 9 bases lining up with TRBD1. Germline loops: CDR1 SGDLS, CDR2 YYNGEE. This CDR3 comprises 15 residues. V trimming: 3 bases; J trimming: 0 bases; junction bases outside the gene matches: 4. CDR3 coding DNA: TGTGCCAGCAGCGGCGGACAGGGGATCTCCTACGAGCAGTACTTC. Its translation is CASSGGQGISYEQYF.

This chain joins TRBV9 and TRBJ1-5, with no clear D. There are 15 residues in the CDR3. The germline CDR1 and CDR2 sequences are SGDLS and YYNGEE. V lost 3 bases, J lost 5 bases, and 15 bases lay in between. CDR3 in amino acids: CASSATAGVDQPQHF. CDR3 nucleotide sequence: TGTGCCAGCAGCGCCACGGCCGGAGTGGATCAGCCCCAGCATTTT.

This clone has just one count. The chain combines TRBV9 with TRBJ2-6; a weak D match, TRBD2 (6 bases). The V and J ends lost 3 bases and 0 bases respectively, with 19 bases between them. From germline, CDR1 is SGDLS and CDR2 YYNGEE. This CDR3 comprises 19 residues. The CDR3 loop is CASSANPGDSLSGANVLTF. CDR3 in DNA: TGTGCCAGCAGCGCCAACCCCGGGGACTCCCTCTCTGGGGCCAACGTCCTGACTTTC.